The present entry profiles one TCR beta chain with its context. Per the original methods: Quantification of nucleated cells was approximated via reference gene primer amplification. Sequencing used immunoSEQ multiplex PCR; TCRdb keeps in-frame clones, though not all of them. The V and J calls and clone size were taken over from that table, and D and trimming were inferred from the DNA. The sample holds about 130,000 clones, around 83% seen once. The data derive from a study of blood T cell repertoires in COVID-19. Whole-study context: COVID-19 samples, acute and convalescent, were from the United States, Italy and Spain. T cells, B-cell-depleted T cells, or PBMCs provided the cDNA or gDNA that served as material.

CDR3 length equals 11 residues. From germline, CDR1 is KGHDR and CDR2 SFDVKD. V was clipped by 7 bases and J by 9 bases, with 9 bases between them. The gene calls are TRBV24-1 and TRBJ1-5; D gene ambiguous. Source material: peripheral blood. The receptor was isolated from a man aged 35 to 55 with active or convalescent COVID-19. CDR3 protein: CATSLAGPQHF. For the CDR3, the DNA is TGTGCCACCAGCCTCGCGGGGCCCCAGCATTTT.